The clone carrying this T cell receptor beta chain was counted between two and nine times. What it binds is unknown. Template material for TCR beta VDJ and CDR3 profiling consisted of genomic DNA. TCRdb re-analysed the reads in MiXCR, keeping a single row per CDR3 protein. The sample includes 450,000 to 550,000 distinct CDR3 sequences, under 40% of them seen just once. These data are taken from a study of CD8+CD57+ T cells in acquired aplastic anemia. Study-wide findings and caveats: Patient and control CD8+ Simpson's diversity was not significantly different.

Germline assignment: CDR1 LNHNV and CDR2 YYDKDF (reference sequence). J gave up 2 bases and V 8 bases, and 4 bases lay outside the gene matches. The CDR3 runs to 14 residues. Selection for sequencing was limited to patients who had shown CD8+CD57+ cell expansion by flow cytometry. Sequencing was carried out using sorted CD4+, CD8+, or CD8+CD57+ T cells (not recorded which) from PBMCs. The chain couples TRBV15 to TRBJ1-5; 9 nucleotides align to TRBD1. This clonotype was sampled from a human donor with aplastic anemia. The DNA of the CDR3 is TGTGCCACCCAACAGGGGGCGGGCAATCAGCCCCAGCATTTT. Its translation: CATQQGAGNQPQHF.